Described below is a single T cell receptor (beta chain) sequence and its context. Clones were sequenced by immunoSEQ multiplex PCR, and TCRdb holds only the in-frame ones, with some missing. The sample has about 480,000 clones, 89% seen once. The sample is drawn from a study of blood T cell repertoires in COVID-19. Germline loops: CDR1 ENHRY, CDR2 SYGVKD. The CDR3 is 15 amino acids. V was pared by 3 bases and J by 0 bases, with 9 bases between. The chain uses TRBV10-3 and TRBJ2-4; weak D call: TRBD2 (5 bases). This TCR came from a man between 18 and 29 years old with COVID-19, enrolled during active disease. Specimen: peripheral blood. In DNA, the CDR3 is TGTGCCATCAGTGAAGTGGGAGTAGCCAAAAACATTCAGTACTTC. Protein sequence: CAISEVGVAKNIQYF.